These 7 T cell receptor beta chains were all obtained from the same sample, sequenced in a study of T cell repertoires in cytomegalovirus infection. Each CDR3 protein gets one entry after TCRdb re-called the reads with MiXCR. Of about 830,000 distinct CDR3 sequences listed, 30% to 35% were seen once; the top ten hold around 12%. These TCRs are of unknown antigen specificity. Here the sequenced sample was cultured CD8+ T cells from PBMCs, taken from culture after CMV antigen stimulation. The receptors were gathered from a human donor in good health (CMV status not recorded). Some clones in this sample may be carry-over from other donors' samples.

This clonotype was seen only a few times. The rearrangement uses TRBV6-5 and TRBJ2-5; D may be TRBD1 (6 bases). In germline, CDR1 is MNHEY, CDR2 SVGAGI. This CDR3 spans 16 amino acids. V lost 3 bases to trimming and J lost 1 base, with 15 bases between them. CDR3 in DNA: TGTGCCAGCAGTTATAGCCCACAGGGTTCCCAAGAGACCCAGTACTTC. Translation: CASSYSPQGSQETQYF.

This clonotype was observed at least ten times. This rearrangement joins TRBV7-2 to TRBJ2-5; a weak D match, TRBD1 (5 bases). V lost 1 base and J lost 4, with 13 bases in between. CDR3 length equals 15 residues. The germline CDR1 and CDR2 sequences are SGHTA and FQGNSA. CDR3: CASSLGRRGTETQYF. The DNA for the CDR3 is TGTGCCAGCAGCTTAGGAAGAAGGGGCACAGAGACCCAGTACTTC.

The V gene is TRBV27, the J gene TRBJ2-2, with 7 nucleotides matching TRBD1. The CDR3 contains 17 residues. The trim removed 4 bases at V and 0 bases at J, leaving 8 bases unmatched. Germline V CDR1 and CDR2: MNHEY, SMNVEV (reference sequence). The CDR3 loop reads CASSSGTVNANTGELFF. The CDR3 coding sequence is TGTGCCAGCAGTTCTGGGACAGTAAACGCGAACACCGGGGAGCTGTTTTTT.

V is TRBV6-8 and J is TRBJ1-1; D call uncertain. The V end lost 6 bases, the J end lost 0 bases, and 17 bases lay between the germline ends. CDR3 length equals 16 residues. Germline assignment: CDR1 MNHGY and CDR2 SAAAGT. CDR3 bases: TGTGCCAGCAGGTCTCCGAGGCAGGAGATGAACACTGAAGCTTTCTTT. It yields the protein CASRSPRQEMNTEAFF.

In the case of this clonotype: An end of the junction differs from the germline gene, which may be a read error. The CDR3 DNA is TGTGTCAGCAGCATTTCGACAGGGATCGATCAGCCCCAGCATTTT. Translation gives CVSSISTGIDQPQHF. The V gene is TRBV7-6, the J gene TRBJ1-5, with 7 nucleotides matching TRBD1. CDR3 length equals 15 residues. The germline V gene encodes CDR1 SGHVS and CDR2 FNYEAQ.

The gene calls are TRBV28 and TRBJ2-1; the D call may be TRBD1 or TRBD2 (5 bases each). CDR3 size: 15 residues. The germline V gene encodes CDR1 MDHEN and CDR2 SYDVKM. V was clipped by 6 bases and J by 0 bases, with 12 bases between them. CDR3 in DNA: TGTGCCAGCAGACCCTGGGGGATCTCCTACAATGAGCAGTTCTTC. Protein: CASRPWGISYNEQFF.

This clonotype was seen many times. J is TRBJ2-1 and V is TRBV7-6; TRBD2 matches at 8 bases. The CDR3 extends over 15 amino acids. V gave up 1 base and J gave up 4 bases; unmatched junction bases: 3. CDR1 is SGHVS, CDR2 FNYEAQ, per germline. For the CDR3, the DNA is TGTGCCAGCAGCTTAGGACTAGCGCCATACAATGAGCAGTTCTTC. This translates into CASSLGLAPYNEQFF.